The 8 T cell receptor beta chains below all came from one sample that was sequenced in a study of cytomegalovirus exposure and HLA in healthy donors. Using immunoSEQ multiplex PCR, the repertoire was profiled, and TCRdb retains in-frame clones only, with some absent. The sample records under 200,000 clones, 90% to 97% being singletons. The sequenced material came from PBMCs. All receptors come from a woman younger than 35 in good health and CMV-seronegative.

This sequence joins TRBV15 and TRBJ1-5; D unclear. This CDR3 is built from 13 residues. Germline V lookup: CDR1 LNHNV, CDR2 YYDKDF (reference sequence). The V gene lost 8 bases and the J gene lost 7 bases, with 15 bases spanning the gap. The CDR3 loop is CATRHDTVQPQHF. CDR3 sequence (DNA): TGTGCCACCCGACATGACACCGTCCAGCCCCAGCATTTT.

The V and J genes are TRBV15 and TRBJ2-2; D uncertain. Germline V lookup: CDR1 LNHNV, CDR2 YYDKDF (reference sequence). Trimming took 1 base from V and 4 from J, leaving 16 bases between them. The CDR3 is made up of 17 amino acids. CDR3 in amino acids: CATSRANHRVPTGELFF. The CDR3 DNA follows: TGTGCCACCAGCAGAGCAAATCACCGGGTACCCACCGGGGAGCTGTTTTTT.

The J gene is TRBJ2-5, the V gene TRBV10-3; D unclear. The germline gives CDR1 ENHRY, CDR2 SYGVKD. Between the trimmed V and J ends, which lost 7 bases and 1 base, there was a span of 16 bases. This CDR3 is 15 amino acids long. This CDR3 is CAINGRLSAQETQYF. Here the CDR3 DNA reads TGTGCCATCAATGGCAGGCTCTCAGCCCAAGAGACCCAGTACTTC.

V and J are TRBV25-1 and TRBJ1-1, with 7 nucleotides matching TRBD1. The CDR3 loop spans 11 amino acids. With 6 bases clipped from V and 10 bases from J, the junction kept 5 bases outside the gene matches. Germline values: CDR1 MGHDK, CDR2 SYGVNS. This chain's CDR3 is CASRRTGVAFF. CDR3 sequence (DNA): TGTGCCAGCAGACGGACAGGAGTAGCTTTCTTT.

The chain links TRBV5-6 to TRBJ1-6; D is perhaps TRBD1 (5 bases). Trimming cost V 1 base and J 6 bases, with 8 bases left between them. Germline CDR1 SGHDT, CDR2 YYEEEE. The CDR3 spans 14 residues. CDR3 amino acids: CASSLQGSNSPLHF. The CDR3 nucleotides read TGTGCCAGCAGCTTGCAGGGCAGTAATTCACCCCTCCACTTT.

Regarding this clone: The same CDR3 is also encoded by other DNA sequences in this sample. The rearrangement uses TRBV27 and TRBJ1-1, with D possibly matching TRBD1 (6 bases). The CDR3 extends over 15 amino acids. Germline assignment: CDR1 MNHEY and CDR2 SMNVEV (reference sequence). With 4 bases removed from V and 6 bases from J, the gap between germline ends came to 18 bases. CDR3 bases: TGTGCCAGCAGTTCGCTACAGGGTACCCTCCCTGAAGCTTTCTTT. Protein sequence: CASSSLQGTLPEAFF.

V usage is TRBV30 and J usage is TRBJ2-3; 9 bases are shared with TRBD1. The CDR3 extends over 18 amino acids. CDR1 and CDR2 (germline): GTSNPN, SVGIG (reference sequence). V trimming: 0 bases; J trimming: 5 bases; junction bases outside the gene matches: 15. The CDR3 sequence is CAWSVPFGHRGLGDTQYF. The CDR3 bases are TGTGCCTGGAGTGTACCGTTTGGGCACAGGGGGCTCGGAGATACGCAGTATTTT.

The V call is TRBV2, the J call TRBJ1-3, with D perhaps TRBD1 (6 bases). The CDR3 is 15 amino acids. Germline CDR1 and CDR2: SNHLY and FYNNEI. V was shortened by 6 bases and J by 1 base, with 13 bases between the two germline ends. CDR3 nucleotide sequence: TGTGCCAGCAGAGGCCGGGACAAATCTGGAAACACCATATATTTT. It specifies CASRGRDKSGNTIYF.